This T cell receptor beta chain was found in a study of blood T cell repertoires in COVID-19. Looking at the study overall: Both acute and convalescent COVID-19 samples were obtained from the United States, Italy and Spain. In each case, the material was cDNA or gDNA derived from T cells, B-cell-depleted T cells, or PBMCs.

The CDR3 has 15 amino acids. The germline V gene encodes CDR1 SQVTM and CDR2 ANQGSEA. V lost 1 base and J 2 bases, leaving 13 bases between the germline ends. As processed by the authors: Estimation of nucleated cell counts relied on the amplification of reference gene primers. The table came from immunoSEQ multiplex PCR; TCRdb's copy has only in-frame clones and leaves some out. That table supplies the V and J calls and clone size; D and trimming were determined from the DNA. Among about 50,000 clones listed, about 83% were seen once. The receptor was derived from a man aged 35-49 years with acute or convalescent COVID-19. Material for sequencing was peripheral blood. The genes are TRBV29-1 and TRBJ2-3; D call uncertain. As DNA, the CDR3 is TGCAGCGTTGAAGTTGGTACGGGTCTCACAGATACGCAGTATTTT. Its protein is CSVEVGTGLTDTQYF.